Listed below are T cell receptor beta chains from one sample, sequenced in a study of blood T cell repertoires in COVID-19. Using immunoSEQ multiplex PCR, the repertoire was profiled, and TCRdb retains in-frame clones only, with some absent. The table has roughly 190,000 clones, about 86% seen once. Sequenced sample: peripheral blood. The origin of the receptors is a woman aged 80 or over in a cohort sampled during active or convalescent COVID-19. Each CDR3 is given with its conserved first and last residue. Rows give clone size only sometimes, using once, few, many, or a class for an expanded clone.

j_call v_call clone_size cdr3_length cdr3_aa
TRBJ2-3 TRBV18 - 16 CASSVRDLASTDTQYF
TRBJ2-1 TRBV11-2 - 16 CASTPVSSTPFVEQFF
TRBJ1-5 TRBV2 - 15 CASTFTQGASQPQHF
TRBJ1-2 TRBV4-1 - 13 CASSQQGNYGYTF
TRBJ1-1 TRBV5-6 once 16 CASSRGGTGTYTEAFF
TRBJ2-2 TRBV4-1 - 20 CASSHERGTIDVTSTGELFF
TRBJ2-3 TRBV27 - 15 CASSFGGWSADTQYF
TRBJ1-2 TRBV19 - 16 CASSRLGTDQTYGYTF
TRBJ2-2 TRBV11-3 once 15 CASSSLAGEPGELFF
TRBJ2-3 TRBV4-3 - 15 CASSPSWGTTDTQYF
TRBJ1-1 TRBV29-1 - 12 CSVETLNTEAFF
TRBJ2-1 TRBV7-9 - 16 CASSFTSGSAGNEQFF
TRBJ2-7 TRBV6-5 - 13 CASSYVTTGEQYF
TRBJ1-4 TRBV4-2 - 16 CASSQGQGSTNEKLFF
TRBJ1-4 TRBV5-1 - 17 CASSDRDRGHADEKLFF
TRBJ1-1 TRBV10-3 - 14 CAISGTVLNTEAFF
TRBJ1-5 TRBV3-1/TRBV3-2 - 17 CASSQGVFRGTNQPQHF
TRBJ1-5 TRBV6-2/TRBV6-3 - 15 CASSLGTGTNQPQHF
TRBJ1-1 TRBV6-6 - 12 CVGLGTGTEAFF
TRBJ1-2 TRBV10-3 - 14 CAISGTGDSYGYTF
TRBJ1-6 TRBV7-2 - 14 CASSLVGGDSPLHF
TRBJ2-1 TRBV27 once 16 CASRRAGLSSYNEQFF
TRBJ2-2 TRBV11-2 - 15 CASSFSGIYAGELFF
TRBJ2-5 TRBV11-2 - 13 CASSLEAAGTQYF
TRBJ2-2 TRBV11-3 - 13 CASRDRGNGELFF
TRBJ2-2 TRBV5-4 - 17 CASSPNIGRANTGELFF
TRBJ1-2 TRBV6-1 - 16 CASSERQGIANYGYTF
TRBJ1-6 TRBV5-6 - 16 CASSPDRARFITPLHF
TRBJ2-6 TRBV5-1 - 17 CASSLTGETTGANVLTF
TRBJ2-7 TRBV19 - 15 CASPPGGGKGDEQYF
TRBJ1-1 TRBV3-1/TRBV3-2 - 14 CASSQKQGNTEAFF
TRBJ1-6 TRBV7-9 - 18 CASTPGTGGFSYNSPLHF
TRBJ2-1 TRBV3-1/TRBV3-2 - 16 CASSPTGGQVYNEQFF
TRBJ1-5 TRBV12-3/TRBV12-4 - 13 CASKLSGNQPQHF
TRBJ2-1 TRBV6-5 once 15 CASSPLLGVRGEQFF
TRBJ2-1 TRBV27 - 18 CASSLLGPTSGRAYEQFF
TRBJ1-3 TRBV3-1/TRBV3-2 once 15 CASSQGTGGGNTIYF
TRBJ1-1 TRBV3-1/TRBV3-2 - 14 CASSQGGGGTEAFF
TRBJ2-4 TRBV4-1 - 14 CASRSAGGEDIQYF
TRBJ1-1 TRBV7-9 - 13 CASSETGMTEAFF